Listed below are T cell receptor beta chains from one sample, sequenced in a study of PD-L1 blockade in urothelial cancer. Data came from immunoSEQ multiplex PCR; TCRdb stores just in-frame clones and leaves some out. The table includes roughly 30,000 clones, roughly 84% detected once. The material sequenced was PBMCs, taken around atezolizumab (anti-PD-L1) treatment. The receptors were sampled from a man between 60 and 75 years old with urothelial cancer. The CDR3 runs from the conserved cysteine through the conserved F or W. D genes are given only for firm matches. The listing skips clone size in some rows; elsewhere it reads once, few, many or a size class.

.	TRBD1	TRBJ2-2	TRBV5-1	CASSLLGGETFITGELFF	TGCGCCAGCAGCTTGTTAGGGGGCGAGACATTTATCACCGGGGAGCTGTTTTTT
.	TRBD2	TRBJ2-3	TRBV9	CASSVTGGRADTQYF	TGTGCCAGCAGCGTAACTGGCGGGAGGGCAGATACGCAGTATTTT
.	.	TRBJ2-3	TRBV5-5	CASSFDGASTDTQYF	TGTGCCAGCAGCTTTGATGGGGCTAGCACAGATACGCAGTATTTT
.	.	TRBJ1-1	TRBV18	CASSSDQGGTEAFF	TGTGCCAGCTCATCGGACCAAGGAGGCACTGAAGCTTTCTTT
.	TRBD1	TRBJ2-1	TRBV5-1	CASSLGQGGEYNEQFF	TGCGCCAGCAGCTTGGGACAGGGGGGGGAGTACAATGAGCAGTTCTTC
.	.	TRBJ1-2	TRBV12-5	CASGFDGGKGYTF	TGTGCTAGTGGTTTCGACGGAGGGAAGGGCTACACCTTC
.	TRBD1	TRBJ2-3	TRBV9	CASSVASGGRSDTQYF	TGTGCCAGCAGCGTAGCTTCAGGGGGCCGGTCAGATACGCAGTATTTT
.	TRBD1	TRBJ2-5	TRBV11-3	CASSRTGVETQYF	TGTGCCAGCAGCCGTACAGGGGTAGAGACCCAGTACTTC
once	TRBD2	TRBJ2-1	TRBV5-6	CASSLGNRTSGYNEQFF	TGTGCCAGCAGCTTGGGGAATCGGACTAGCGGTTACAATGAGCAGTTCTTC
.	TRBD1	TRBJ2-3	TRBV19	CASNSGGQVTDTQYF	TGTGCCAGTAACTCAGGGGGACAGGTAACAGATACGCAGTATTTT
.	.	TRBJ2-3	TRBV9	CASSVDHRADTQYF	TGTGCCAGCAGCGTCGACCACAGGGCAGATACGCAGTATTTT
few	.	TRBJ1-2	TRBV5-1	CASSSGVVWGYTF	TGCGCCAGCAGCTCGGGTGTGGTTTGGGGCTACACCTTC
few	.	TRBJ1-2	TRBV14	CASSPIWGDPYGYTF	TGTGCCAGCAGCCCTATTTGGGGGGATCCCTATGGCTACACCTTC
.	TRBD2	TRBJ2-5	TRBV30	CAWSVRATGGETQYF	TGTGCCTGGAGTGTCCGGGCTACGGGAGGAGAGACCCAGTACTTC
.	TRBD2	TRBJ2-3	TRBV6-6	CASSYQRGSTDTQYF	TGTGCCAGCAGTTACCAGCGGGGGAGCACAGATACGCAGTATTTT
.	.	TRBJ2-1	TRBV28	CASSLQFREQFF	TGTGCCAGCAGTTTACAGTTCCGTGAGCAGTTCTTC
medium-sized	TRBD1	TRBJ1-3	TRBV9	CASSVTGGAYSGNTIYF	TGTGCCAGCAGCGTCACAGGGGGCGCATACTCTGGAAACACCATATATTTT
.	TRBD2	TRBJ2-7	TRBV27	CASTRTSGVGRHEQYF	TGTGCCAGCACTCGGACTAGCGGGGTCGGGAGGCACGAGCAGTACTTC
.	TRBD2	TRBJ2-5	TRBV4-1	CASSQGGSLETQYF	TGCGCCAGCAGCCAAGGCGGGAGCCTCGAGACCCAGTACTTC
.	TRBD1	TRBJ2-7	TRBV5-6	CASSTRGGEYEQYF	TGTGCCAGCAGTACCAGAGGGGGCGAATACGAGCAGTACTTC
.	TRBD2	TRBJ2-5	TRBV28	CASSGGASGQETQYF	TGTGCCAGCAGTGGCGGGGCTAGCGGACAAGAGACCCAGTACTTC
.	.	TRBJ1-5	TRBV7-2	CASSFLGGNQPQHF	TGTGCCAGCAGCTTTTTAGGGGGCAATCAGCCCCAGCATTTT
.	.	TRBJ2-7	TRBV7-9	CASSLGVGGNRYEQYF	TGTGCCAGCAGCTTAGGGGTTGGCGGGAACCGTTACGAGCAGTACTTC
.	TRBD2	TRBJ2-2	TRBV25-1	CASSAREVLFF	TGTGCCAGCAGTGCCCGGGAGGTGCTGTTTTTT
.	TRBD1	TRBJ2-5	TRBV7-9	CASSKGTVLETQYF	TGTGCCAGCAGCAAGGGGACAGTCCTGGAGACCCAGTACTTC
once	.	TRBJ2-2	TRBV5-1	CASSLGTSTGELFF	TGCGCCAGCAGCTTGGGGACAAGCACCGGGGAGCTGTTTTTT
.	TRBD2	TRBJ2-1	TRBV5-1	CASSLARGRVSYNEQFF	TGCGCCAGCAGCTTGGCTCGCGGGAGGGTCTCCTACAATGAGCAGTTCTTC
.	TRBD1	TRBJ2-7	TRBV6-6	CASSSATGGFAEQYF	TGTGCCAGCAGTTCCGCGACAGGGGGCTTTGCTGAGCAGTACTTC
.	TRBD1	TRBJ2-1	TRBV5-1	CASSPRDRGYNEQFF	TGCGCCAGCAGCCCACGGGACAGGGGCTACAATGAGCAGTTCTTC
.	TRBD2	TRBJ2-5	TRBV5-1	CASSLRASGQETQYF	TGCGCCAGCAGCTTAAGGGCTAGCGGACAAGAGACCCAGTACTTC
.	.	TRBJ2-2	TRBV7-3	CASSLNRERSSTGELFF	TGTGCCAGCAGCTTAAACAGGGAGCGTTCTAGCACCGGGGAGCTGTTTTTT
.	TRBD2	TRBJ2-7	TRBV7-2	CASSLGASGGYEQYF	TGTGCCAGCAGCTTAGGGGCTAGCGGGGGCTACGAGCAGTACTTC
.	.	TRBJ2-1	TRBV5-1	CASALDTYNEQFF	TGCGCCAGCGCCCTCGACACGTACAATGAGCAGTTCTTC
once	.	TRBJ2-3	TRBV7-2	CASSLQGTTQYF	TGTGCCAGCAGCTTACAGGGGACTACGCAGTATTTT
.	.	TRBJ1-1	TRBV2	CASTVGHTNTEAFF	TGTGCCAGCACCGTGGGACACACGAACACTGAAGCTTTCTTT
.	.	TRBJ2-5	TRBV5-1	CASSPRLAGETQYF	TGCGCCAGCAGCCCCCGGCTAGCTGGAGAGACCCAGTACTTC
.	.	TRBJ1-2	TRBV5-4	CASSSNGRAGDGYTF	TGTGCCAGCAGCTCTAACGGGCGGGCCGGAGATGGCTACACCTTC
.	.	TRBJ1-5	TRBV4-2	CASSQETGVSNQPQHF	TGTGCCAGCAGCCAAGAAACAGGCGTAAGCAATCAGCCCCAGCATTTT
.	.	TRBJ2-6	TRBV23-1	CASSHPGRDRAGANVLTF	TGCGCCAGCAGTCACCCCGGGAGGGACAGGGCCGGGGCCAACGTCCTGACTTTC
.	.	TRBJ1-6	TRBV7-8	CASSLAGAGFRYNSPLHF	TGTGCCAGCAGCTTAGCTGGGGCAGGGTTTCGTTACAATTCACCCCTCCACTTT